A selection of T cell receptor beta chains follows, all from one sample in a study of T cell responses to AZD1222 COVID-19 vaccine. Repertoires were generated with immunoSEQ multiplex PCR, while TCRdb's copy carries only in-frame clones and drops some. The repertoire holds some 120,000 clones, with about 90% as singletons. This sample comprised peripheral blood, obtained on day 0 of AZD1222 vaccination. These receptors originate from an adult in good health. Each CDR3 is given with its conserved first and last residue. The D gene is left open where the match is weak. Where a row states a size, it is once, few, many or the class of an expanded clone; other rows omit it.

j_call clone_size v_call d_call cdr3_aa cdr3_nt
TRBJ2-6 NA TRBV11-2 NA CASSLDLSSGANVLTF TGTGCCAGCAGCTTAGATCTGAGCTCTGGGGCCAACGTCCTGACTTTC
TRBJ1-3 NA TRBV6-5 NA CASIPSGYSGNTIYF TGTGCCAGCATTCCCTCGGGGTACTCTGGAAACACCATATATTTT
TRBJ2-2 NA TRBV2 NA CASSESRVGTGELFF TGTGCCAGCAGTGAGTCCAGGGTGGGCACCGGGGAGCTGTTTTTT
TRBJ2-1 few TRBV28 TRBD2 CASSLGTSGEQFF TGTGCCAGCAGCCTGGGGACTAGCGGGGAGCAGTTCTTC
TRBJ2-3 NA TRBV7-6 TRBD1 CASSLFRDRGLGTDTQYF TGTGCCAGCAGCTTGTTCCGGGACAGGGGGCTCGGCACAGATACGCAGTATTTT
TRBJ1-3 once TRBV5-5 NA CASSLARGNGNTIYF TGTGCCAGCAGCTTGGCAAGGGGGAATGGAAACACCATATATTTT
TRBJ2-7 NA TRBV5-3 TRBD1 CARSFKTGAFLYEQYF TGTGCCAGAAGCTTTAAAACAGGGGCATTCTTATACGAGCAGTACTTC
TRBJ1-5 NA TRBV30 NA CAWSLHSNQPQHF TGTGCCTGGAGTCTTCATAGCAATCAGCCCCAGCATTTT
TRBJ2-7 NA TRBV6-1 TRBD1 CASSDFDRDSAYEQYF TGTGCCAGCAGTGATTTCGACCGGGACAGCGCCTACGAGCAGTACTTC
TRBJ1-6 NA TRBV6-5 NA CASSYSGRGNSPLHF TGTGCCAGCAGTTACTCGGGCCGGGGGAATTCACCCCTCCACTTT
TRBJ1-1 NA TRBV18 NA CASSPWTVDTEAFF TGTGCCAGCTCACCCTGGACGGTGGACACTGAAGCTTTCTTT
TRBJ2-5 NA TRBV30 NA CAWSVVRETQYF TGTGCCTGGAGTGTAGTGCGAGAGACCCAGTACTTC
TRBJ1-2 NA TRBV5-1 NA CASSVDTYGYTF TGCGCCAGCAGCGTAGACACCTATGGCTACACCTTC
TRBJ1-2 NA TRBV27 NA CASSLIGKDYYGYTF TGTGCCAGCAGTTTAATAGGGAAGGATTACTATGGCTACACCTTC
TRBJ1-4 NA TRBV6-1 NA CASSVSPNRLATNEKLFF TGTGCCAGCAGTGTCAGTCCGAATCGGCTGGCAACTAATGAAAAACTGTTTTTT
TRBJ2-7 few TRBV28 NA CASSLYGVGMQEQYF TGTGCCAGCAGTTTATACGGGGTCGGAATGCAAGAGCAGTACTTC
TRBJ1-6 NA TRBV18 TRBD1 CASSPGQGYNSPLHF TGTGCCAGCTCACCGGGACAGGGATATAATTCACCCCTCCACTTT
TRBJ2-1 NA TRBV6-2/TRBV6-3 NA CASSIGSYNEQFF TGTGCCAGCAGCATTGGGAGCTACAATGAGCAGTTCTTC
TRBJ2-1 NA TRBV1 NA CTSSQPIDRVGNEQFF TGCACCAGCAGCCAACCAATTGACAGGGTTGGGAATGAGCAGTTCTTC
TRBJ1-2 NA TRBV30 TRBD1 CARSGGRGYGYTF TGTGCCCGCTCAGGGGGACGGGGCTATGGCTACACCTTC
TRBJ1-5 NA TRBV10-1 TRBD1 CASSVGGQINQPQHF TGCGCCAGCAGTGTGGGGGGACAGATAAATCAGCCCCAGCATTTT
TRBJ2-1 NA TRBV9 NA CASSVGDKYNEQFF TGTGCCAGCAGCGTAGGGGACAAATACAATGAGCAGTTCTTC
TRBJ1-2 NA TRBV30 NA CAWSPGRSIGGYTF TGTGCCTGGAGTCCTGGGCGAAGCATCGGGGGCTACACCTTC
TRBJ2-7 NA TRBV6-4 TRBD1 CASSEVFVSRTGEERYEQYF TGTGCCAGCAGTGAGGTTTTTGTGTCCCGGACAGGGGAAGAAAGGTACGAGCAGTACTTC
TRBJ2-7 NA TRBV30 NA CAWSVLTYEQYF TGTGCCTGGAGTGTACTGACCTACGAGCAGTACTTC
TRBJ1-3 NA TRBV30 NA CAWSENNSGNTIYF TGTGCCTGGAGTGAAAACAACTCTGGAAACACCATATATTTT
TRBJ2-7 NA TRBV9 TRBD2 CASSVDWGGVWRVALEQYF TGTGCCAGCAGCGTAGACTGGGGGGGAGTTTGGAGGGTGGCCCTCGAGCAGTACTTC
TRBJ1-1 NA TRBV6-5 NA CATGSITNTEAFF TGTGCCACAGGCTCAATAACGAACACTGAAGCTTTCTTT
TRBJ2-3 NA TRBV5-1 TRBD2 CASSFWREAMTDTQYF TGCGCCAGCAGCTTCTGGCGGGAGGCCATGACAGATACGCAGTATTTT
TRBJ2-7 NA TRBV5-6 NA CASSPGLSYEQYF TGTGCCAGCAGCCCCGGACTATCCTACGAGCAGTACTTC
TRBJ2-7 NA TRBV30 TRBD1 CASSGAGGYKQYF TGTGCCTCCTCCGGGGCAGGGGGTTACAAGCAGTACTTC
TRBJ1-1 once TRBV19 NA CASSMPGTTEAFF TGTGCCAGTAGTATGCCGGGGACGACTGAAGCTTTCTTT
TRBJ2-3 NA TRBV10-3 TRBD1 CAISDREDTQYF TGTGCCATCAGCGACAGGGAAGATACGCAGTATTTT
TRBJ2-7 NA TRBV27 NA CASRSKGEQYF TGTGCCAGCAGGTCTAAAGGAGAGCAGTACTTC
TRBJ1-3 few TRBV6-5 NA CASSYSSGNTIYF TGTGCCAGCAGTTACAGCTCTGGAAACACCATATATTTT
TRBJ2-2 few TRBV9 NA CASSMGGAGELFF TGTGCCAGCTCGATGGGGGGAGCCGGGGAGCTGTTTTTT
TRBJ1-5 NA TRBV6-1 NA CAGSEGGRNQPQHF TGTGCCGGAAGTGAGGGGGGGAGGAATCAGCCCCAGCATTTT
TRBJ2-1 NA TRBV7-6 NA CASSKRSQVSYNEQFF TGTGCCAGCAGCAAAAGATCCCAGGTATCCTACAATGAGCAGTTCTTC
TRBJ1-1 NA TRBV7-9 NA CASSLARAGPVPEAFF TGTGCCAGCAGCTTAGCGCGGGCAGGTCCTGTCCCCGAAGCTTTCTTT
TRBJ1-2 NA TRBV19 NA CASSIESPGYYGYTF TGTGCCAGTAGTATAGAATCGCCGGGCTACTATGGCTACACCTTC
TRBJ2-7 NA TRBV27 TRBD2 CASSLTLAGFYEQYF TGTGCCAGCAGTTTAACGCTAGCGGGGTTCTACGAGCAGTACTTC
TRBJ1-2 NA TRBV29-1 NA CSVVPAGGLGYTF TGCAGCGTTGTTCCTGCTGGGGGCCTTGGCTACACCTTC
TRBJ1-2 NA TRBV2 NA CASSVRVMGYTF TGTGCCAGCAGCGTCCGGGTTATGGGCTACACCTTC
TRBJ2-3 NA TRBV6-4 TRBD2 CASSDSSSGTTDTQYF TGTGCCAGCAGTGACTCGTCTAGCGGGACCACAGATACGCAGTATTTT
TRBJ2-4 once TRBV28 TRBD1 CASSVVTGVGSKNIQYF TGTGCCAGCAGTGTCGTTACAGGGGTTGGGTCCAAAAACATTCAGTACTTC